These T cell receptor beta chains were read from a single sample in a study of blood T cell repertoires in COVID-19. The table came from immunoSEQ multiplex PCR; TCRdb's copy has only in-frame clones and leaves some out. The data show around 130,000 clones, roughly 86% seen once. The sample comprised PBMCs or T cells enriched from blood (not recorded which). These receptors were collected from a woman aged 50 to 60 with acute COVID-19. Both conserved end residues are part of each CDR3.

v_gene,j_gene,CDR3aa
TRBV9,TRBJ2-7,CASSDGSYEQYF
TRBV7-2,TRBJ2-1,CASSTGAGLDEQFF
TRBV27,TRBJ1-5,CASSLRSGGRQPQHF
TRBV4-2,TRBJ1-2,CASSPIDRQNYGYTF
TRBV27,TRBJ1-1,CASRGGTGLKNTEAFF
TRBV18,TRBJ1-1,CASSPTTERGTEAFF
TRBV29-1,TRBJ2-1,CSVEVTGYYNEQFF
TRBV6-2/TRBV6-3,TRBJ2-1,CASSYHVTSDNEQFF
TRBV11-2,TRBJ2-7,CASSFGGTLYEQYF
TRBV5-1,TRBJ1-3,CASSFRGSSGNTIYF
TRBV5-1,TRBJ1-5,CASSTMPGQGNQPQHF
TRBV7-9,TRBJ2-3,CARARIAPSTDTQYF
TRBV2,TRBJ1-5,CASSAWTGGMQPQHF
TRBV28,TRBJ1-6,CASRRQGDNSPLHF
TRBV5-8,TRBJ2-7,CASSFLGQGIDEQYF
TRBV7-2,TRBJ2-2,CASSLAAGGGLFF
TRBV7-9,TRBJ1-4,CASSSTGGVREKLFF
TRBV4-3,TRBJ1-1,CASSQDEGVNTEAFF
TRBV6-4,TRBJ2-2,CASSVRRTANTGELFF
TRBV7-2,TRBJ1-2,CASSRPGGNYGYTF
TRBV11-1,TRBJ1-2,CASSTGQNNYGYTF
TRBV6-1,TRBJ1-5,CASSEEVGTLSNQPQHF
TRBV20-1,TRBJ1-5,CSASKSRGGNQPQHF
TRBV7-9,TRBJ1-1,CASSWRTGGNTEAFF
TRBV7-2,TRBJ2-1,CASSLESSYEQFF
TRBV20-1,TRBJ2-7,CSASPGQGAAYEQYF
TRBV30,TRBJ1-2,CAWGRDRPYGYTF
TRBV2,TRBJ2-5,CASLRMGQGWETQYF
TRBV7-8,TRBJ1-1,CASSLSRLTEAFF
TRBV28,TRBJ1-5,CASSLRRVGQPQHF
TRBV11-3,TRBJ1-2,CASSLGTTNYGYTF
TRBV19,TRBJ2-7,CASTSYTSGTYEQYF
TRBV6-5,TRBJ2-7,CASSYSIVSGYEQYF
TRBV7-3,TRBJ2-2,CASSLFSSGTGELFF
TRBV21-1,TRBJ1-5,CASSKGTRQGYNQPQHF
TRBV11-2,TRBJ2-1,CASRYYNEQFF
TRBV7-9,TRBJ2-5,CASSQDSREGETQYF
TRBV25-1,TRBJ2-1,CASSSTTGTSGTGEQFF
TRBV19,TRBJ2-6,CASSIMAGGANVLTF
TRBV18,TRBJ2-3,CASSDYTDTQYF
TRBV7-9,TRBJ2-3,CASSRTASTDTQYF
TRBV9,TRBJ2-7,CASSASGQGAYEQYF
TRBV29-1,TRBJ2-1,CSEGPGNEQFF
TRBV2,TRBJ2-2,CASSDQFAAGELFF
TRBV6-5,TRBJ1-1,CASRRQGDTEAFF
TRBV5-1,TRBJ1-2,CASSLASASYGYTF
TRBV4-3,TRBJ2-5,CASSQAGVSETQYF
TRBV27,TRBJ1-6,CASSSPPGVGSPLHF
TRBV5-1,TRBJ2-3,CASSSGTVTDTQYF
TRBV7-2,TRBJ1-3,CASSLATGLSGNTIYF
TRBV7-2,TRBJ2-7,CASSLVASGSPTLTYEQYF
TRBV5-4,TRBJ1-2,CASSSRDRESGGTF
TRBV18,TRBJ2-1,CASTGNGDNEQFF
TRBV19,TRBJ2-1,CASSISSAAVLRGNEQFF
TRBV7-8,TRBJ2-1,CASSLRTGETNEQFF
TRBV29-1,TRBJ2-3,CSVETSGGRSDTQYF